This T cell receptor beta chain was recorded in a study of T cell repertoires and HLA-DP antigens. Overall study: Donors were two male and one female, aged 18-to-29 to 60-to-69.

Clones were read by immunoSEQ multiplex PCR, and TCRdb kept only the in-frame ones, dropping some. The sample includes around 100,000 clones, about 91% of them seen just once. About this clone: Its antigen remains unidentified.

The study's findings and limits: Sorted CD137+ cells had clonality 0.3 to 0.4 against both alloantigens, versus roughly 0.04 pre-culture.

The CDR3 has 17 residues. Germline V lookup: CDR1 SGHTA, CDR2 FQGTGA. The V and J ends lost 5 bases and 8 bases, in that order; junction bases with no gene match: 13. The receptor comes from a woman aged 18-29 years in good health and CMV-seronegative. The V gene is TRBV7-3, the J gene TRBJ2-3; 13 bases are shared with TRBD2. Sequenced input: CD4+ T cells from PBMCs. The CDR3 sequence is CASSPRTSGSAVGTQYF. Written as DNA, the CDR3 is TGTGCCAGCAGCCCCCGGACTAGCGGGAGCGCGGTTGGTACGCAGTATTTT.